This entry features one TCR beta chain sequence. Its antigen is currently unknown. The germline V gene has CDR1 SGHVS and CDR2 FNYEAQ. The CDR3 spans 15 residues. Trimming removed 4 bases from V and 2 bases from J, with 14 bases in between. This entry comes from a study of early T cells in non-severe SARS-CoV-2 infection. About the research overall: Unsorted whole-blood RNA was sequenced in bulk, leaving chains unpaired. Regarding the study as a whole: The VDJdb matching leaned toward anti-spike CD8 responses and overlooked private and CD4 specificities.

Individually, cDNA molecules had unique molecular identifiers attached to them. TCRdb analysed the 5' RACE reads with MiXCR anew, one entry per CDR3 protein. The sample includes roughly 86,000 distinct CDR3 sequences, around 15% of them seen just once. The chain employs TRBV7-6 and TRBJ2-5; D is undetermined. The TCR originated in an adult who was a healthcare worker with PCR-confirmed SARS-CoV-2 infection or an uninfected control (not recorded which). Material: whole blood. The DNA for the CDR3 is TGTGCCAGCAGCTCCCTGGGCCATCGACAAGAGACCCAGTACTTC. Protein: CASSSLGHRQETQYF.